The 2 T cell receptor beta chains reported below all come from one sample, sequenced in a study of T cell responses to AZD1222 COVID-19 vaccine. Here immunoSEQ multiplex PCR was the method, and the copy in TCRdb shows in-frame clones only, minus some. The table records roughly 120,000 clones, approximately 88% of them present only once. The sequenced sample was peripheral blood, obtained on day 0 of AZD1222 vaccination. The receptors derive from an adult in good health.

The chain carries TRBV5-6 and TRBJ2-3; no clear D. There are 13 residues in the CDR3. V lost 1 base to trimming and J lost 1 base, with 4 bases between them. Germline CDR1 reads SGHDT; CDR2 reads YYEEEE. CDR3 residues: CASSLTGTDTQYF. The CDR3 DNA sequence: TGTGCCAGCAGCTTGACGGGCACAGATACGCAGTATTTT.

This clone has just a few counts. This sequence joins TRBV11-2 and TRBJ1-1; D is unclear. The germline gives CDR1 SGHAT, CDR2 FQNNGV. V was trimmed by 3 bases and J by 5 bases, leaving 10 bases between them. CDR3 length: 13 amino acids. The CDR3 coding sequence is TGTGCCAGCAGCTTGCAGGCGGGAACTGAAGCTTTCTTT. Translating gives CASSLQAGTEAFF. Variable domain in full (rest from reference TRBV11-2 and TRBJ1-1): EAGVAQSPRYKIIEKRQSVAFWCNPISGHATLYWYQQILGQGPKLLIQFQNNGVVDDSQLPKDRFSAERLKGVDSTLKIQPAKLEDSAVYLCASSLQAGTEAFFGQGTRLTVV.